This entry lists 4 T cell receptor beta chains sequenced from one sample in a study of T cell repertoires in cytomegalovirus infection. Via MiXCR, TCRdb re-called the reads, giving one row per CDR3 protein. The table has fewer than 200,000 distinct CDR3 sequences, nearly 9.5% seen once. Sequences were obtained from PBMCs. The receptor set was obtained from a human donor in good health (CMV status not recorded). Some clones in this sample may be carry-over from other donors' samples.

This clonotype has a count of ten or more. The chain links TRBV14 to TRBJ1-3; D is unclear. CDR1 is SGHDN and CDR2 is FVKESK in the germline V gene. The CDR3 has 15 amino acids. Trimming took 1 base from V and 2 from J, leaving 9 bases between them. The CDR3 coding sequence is TGTGCCAGCAGCCAAGGAAGATACGCTGGAAACACCATATATTTT. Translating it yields CASSQGRYAGNTIYF.

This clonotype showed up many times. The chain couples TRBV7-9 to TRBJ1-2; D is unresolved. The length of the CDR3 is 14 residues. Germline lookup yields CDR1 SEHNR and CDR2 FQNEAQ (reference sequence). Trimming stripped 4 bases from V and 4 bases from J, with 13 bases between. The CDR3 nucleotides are TGTGCCAGCAGCTCTATTACACCTCCCTATGGCTACACCTTC. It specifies CASSSITPPYGYTF.

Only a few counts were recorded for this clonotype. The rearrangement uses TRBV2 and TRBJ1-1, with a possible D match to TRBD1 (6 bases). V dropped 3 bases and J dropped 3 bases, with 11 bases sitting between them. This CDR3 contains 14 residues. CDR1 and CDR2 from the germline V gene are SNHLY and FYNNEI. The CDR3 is CASSDRGGDTEAFF. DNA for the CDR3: TGTGCCAGCAGTGACAGGGGTGGGGACACTGAAGCTTTCTTT.

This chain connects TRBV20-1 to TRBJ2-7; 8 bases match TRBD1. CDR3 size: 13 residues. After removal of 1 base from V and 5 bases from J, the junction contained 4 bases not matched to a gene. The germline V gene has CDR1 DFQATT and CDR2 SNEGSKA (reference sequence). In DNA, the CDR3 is TGCAGTGCTAGAGGCAGGGGGCTCAACGAGCAGTACTTC. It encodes CSARGRGLNEQYF.